The 5 T cell receptor beta chains in this list originate from one sample, sequenced in a study of T cell changes during pregnancy in multiple sclerosis. Clones were sequenced by immunoSEQ multiplex PCR, and TCRdb holds only the in-frame ones, with some missing. This sample carries 40,000 or so clones, roughly 90% of them seen once, and the ten largest clones take 13%. This specimen was CD8+ T cells from peripheral blood mononuclear cells, taken in the first trimester of pregnancy. The receptors come from a female donor with multiple sclerosis, enrolled in a pregnancy study.

The chain links TRBV6-1 to TRBJ2-3; 11 bases map to TRBD1. CDR1 and CDR2 from the germline V gene are MNHNS and SASEGT. This CDR3 has 15 residues. V trimming: 2 bases; J trimming: 4 bases; junction bases outside the gene matches: 2. The CDR3, as DNA: TGTGCCAGCAGTGAATGGACAGGGGGCGCAGATACGCAGTATTTT. Translated, it gives CASSEWTGGADTQYF.

The chain uses TRBV7-9 and TRBJ2-5; TRBD2 is a possible D gene (5 bases). CDR1 SEHNR and CDR2 FQNEAQ come from the germline V gene (reference sequence). CDR3 size: 13 residues. V lost 5 bases and J 5 bases, leaving 12 bases between the germline ends. The CDR3 region has the DNA TGTGCCAGCAGCCCGGAGGTGGCCGAGACCCAGTACTTC. This encodes CASSPEVAETQYF.

The gene calls are TRBV11-3 and TRBJ2-7, with 9 bases matching TRBD2. Germline CDR1 reads SGHNT; CDR2 reads YENEEA. The V segment lost 5 bases and the J segment 6 bases; nucleotides outside the gene matches: 11. The CDR3 has 15 residues. CDR3 DNA sequence: TGTGCCAGCAGCCGACCCACCGGGACTAGCAGCGAGCAGTACTTC. It yields the protein CASSRPTGTSSEQYF.

J is TRBJ2-7 and V is TRBV7-9; TRBD2 is a possible D gene (6 bases). The CDR3 runs to 12 residues. The ends were cut back, 4 bases at V and 4 bases at J, with 8 bases in the middle. Germline V CDR1 and CDR2: SEHNR, FQNEAQ (reference sequence). Here the CDR3 reads CASSWAGYEQYF. The CDR3 DNA is TGTGCCAGCAGCTGGGCGGGATACGAGCAGTACTTC. The full variable domain, with the rest looked up from reference TRBV7-9 and TRBJ2-7, is DTGVSQNPRHKITKRGQNVTFRCDPISEHNRLYWYRQTLGQGPEFLTYFQNEAQLEKSRLLSDRFSAERPKGSFSTLEIQRTEQGDSAMYLCASSWAGYEQYFGPGTRLTVT.

This sequence joins TRBV6-1 and TRBJ1-1, with a weak D call TRBD1 (5 bases). V shed 3 bases and J shed 4 bases, with 9 bases lying between them. This CDR3 spans 13 amino acids. The germline gives CDR1 MNHNS, CDR2 SASEGT. Here the CDR3 DNA reads TGTGCCAGCAGTGACAGGGAAGCCACTGAAGCTTTCTTT. Translation gives CASSDREATEAFF.